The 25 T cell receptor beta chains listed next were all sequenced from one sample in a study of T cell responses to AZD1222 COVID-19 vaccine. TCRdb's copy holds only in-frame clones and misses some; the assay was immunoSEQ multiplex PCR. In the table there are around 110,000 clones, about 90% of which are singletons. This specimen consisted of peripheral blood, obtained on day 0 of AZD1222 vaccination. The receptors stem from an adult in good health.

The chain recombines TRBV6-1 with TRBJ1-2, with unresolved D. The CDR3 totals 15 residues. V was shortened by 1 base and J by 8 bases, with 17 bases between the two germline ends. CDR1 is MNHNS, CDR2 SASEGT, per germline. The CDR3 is CASSEDSRGEGGYTF. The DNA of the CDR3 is TGTGCCAGCAGTGAAGACTCTCGTGGGGAGGGCGGCTACACCTTC.

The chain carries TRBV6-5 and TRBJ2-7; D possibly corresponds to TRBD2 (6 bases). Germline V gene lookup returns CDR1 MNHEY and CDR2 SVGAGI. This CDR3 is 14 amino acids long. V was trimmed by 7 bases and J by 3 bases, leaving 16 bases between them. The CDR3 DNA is TGTGCCAGCACCCGGGAGTTGGGGAACTACGAGCAGTACTTC. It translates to CASTRELGNYEQYF.

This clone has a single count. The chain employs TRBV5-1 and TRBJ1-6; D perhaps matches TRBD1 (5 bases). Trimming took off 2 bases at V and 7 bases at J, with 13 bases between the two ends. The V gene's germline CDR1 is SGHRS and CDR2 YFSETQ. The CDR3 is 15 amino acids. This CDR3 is CASSLPGRTNSPLHF. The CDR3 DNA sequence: TGCGCCAGCAGCTTACCGGGACGGACCAATTCACCCCTCCACTTT.

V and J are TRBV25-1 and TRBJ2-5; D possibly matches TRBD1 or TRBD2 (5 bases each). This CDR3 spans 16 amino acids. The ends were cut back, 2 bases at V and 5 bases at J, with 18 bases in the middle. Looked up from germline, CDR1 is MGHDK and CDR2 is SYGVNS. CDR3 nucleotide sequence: TGTGCCAGCAGTGAAGGGGCAGGGAGAGAACGGGAGACCCAGTACTTC. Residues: CASSEGAGRERETQYF.

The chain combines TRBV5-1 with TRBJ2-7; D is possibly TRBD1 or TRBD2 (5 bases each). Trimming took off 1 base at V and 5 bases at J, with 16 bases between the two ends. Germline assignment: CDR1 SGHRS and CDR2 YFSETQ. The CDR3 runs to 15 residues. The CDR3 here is CASSLIGTSSNEQYF. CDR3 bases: TGCGCCAGCAGCTTGATCGGGACGTCGTCTAACGAGCAGTACTTC.

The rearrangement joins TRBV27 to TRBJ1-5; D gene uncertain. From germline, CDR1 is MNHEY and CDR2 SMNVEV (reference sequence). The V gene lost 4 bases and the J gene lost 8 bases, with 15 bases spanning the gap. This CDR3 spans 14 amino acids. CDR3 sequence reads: CASSSGWVSKPQHF. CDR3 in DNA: TGTGCCAGCAGTTCGGGTTGGGTTTCCAAGCCCCAGCATTTT.

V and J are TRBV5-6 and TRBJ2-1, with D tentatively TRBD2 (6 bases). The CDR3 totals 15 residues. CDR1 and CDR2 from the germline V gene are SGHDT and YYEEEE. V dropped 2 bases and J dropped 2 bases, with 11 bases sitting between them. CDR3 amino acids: CASSLGGRPYNEQFF. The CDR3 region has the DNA TGTGCCAGCAGCTTAGGTGGGAGGCCCTACAATGAGCAGTTCTTC.

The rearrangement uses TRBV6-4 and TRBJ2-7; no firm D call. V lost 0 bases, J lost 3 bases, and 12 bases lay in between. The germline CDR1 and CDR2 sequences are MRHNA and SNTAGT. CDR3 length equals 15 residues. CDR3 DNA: TGTGCCAGCAGTGACTCTCGCGCGGTTAACTACGAGCAGTACTTC. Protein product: CASSDSRAVNYEQYF.

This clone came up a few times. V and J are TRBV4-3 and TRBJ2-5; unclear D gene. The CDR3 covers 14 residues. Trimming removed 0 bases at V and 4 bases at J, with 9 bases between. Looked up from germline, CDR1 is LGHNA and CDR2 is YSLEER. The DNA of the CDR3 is TGCGCCAGCAGCCAAGATGTGTCGATAGAGACCCAGTACTTC. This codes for CASSQDVSIETQYF.

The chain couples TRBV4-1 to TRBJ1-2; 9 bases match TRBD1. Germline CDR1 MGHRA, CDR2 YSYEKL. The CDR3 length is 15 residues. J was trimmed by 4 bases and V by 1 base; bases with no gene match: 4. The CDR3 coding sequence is TGCGCCAGCAGCCAAGCCGGACAGGGGATCTATGGCTACACCTTC. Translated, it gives CASSQAGQGIYGYTF.

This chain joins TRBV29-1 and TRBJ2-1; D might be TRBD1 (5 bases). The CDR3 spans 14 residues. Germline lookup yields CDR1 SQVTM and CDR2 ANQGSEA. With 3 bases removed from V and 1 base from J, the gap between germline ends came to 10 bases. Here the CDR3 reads CSVDPAGSYNEQFF. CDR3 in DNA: TGCAGCGTTGACCCGGCAGGGTCCTACAATGAGCAGTTCTTC.

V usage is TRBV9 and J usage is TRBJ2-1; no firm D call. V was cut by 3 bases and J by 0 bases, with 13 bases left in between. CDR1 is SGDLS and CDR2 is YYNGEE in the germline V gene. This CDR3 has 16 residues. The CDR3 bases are TGTGCCAGCAGCGCCCCATTCGCAGGCTCCTACAATGAGCAGTTCTTC. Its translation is CASSAPFAGSYNEQFF. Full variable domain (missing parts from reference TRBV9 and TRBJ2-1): DSGVTQTPKHLITATGQRVTLRCSPRSGDLSVYWYQQSLDQGLQFLIQYYNGEERAKGNILERFSAQQFPDLHSELNLSSLELGDSALYFCASSAPFAGSYNEQFFGPGTRLTVL.

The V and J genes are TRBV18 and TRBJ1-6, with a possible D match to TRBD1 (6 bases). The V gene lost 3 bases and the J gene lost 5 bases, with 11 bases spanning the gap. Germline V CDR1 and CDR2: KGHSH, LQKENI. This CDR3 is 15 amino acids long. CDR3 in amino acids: CASSPRTENNSPLHF. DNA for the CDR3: TGTGCCAGCTCACCGAGGACAGAAAATAATTCACCCCTCCACTTT.

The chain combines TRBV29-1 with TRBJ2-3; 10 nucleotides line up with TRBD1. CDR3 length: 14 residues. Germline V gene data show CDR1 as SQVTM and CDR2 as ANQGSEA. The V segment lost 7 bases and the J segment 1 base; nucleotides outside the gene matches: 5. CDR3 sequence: CSAGQGEGTDTQYF. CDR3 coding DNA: TGCAGCGCCGGACAGGGGGAAGGCACAGATACGCAGTATTTT.

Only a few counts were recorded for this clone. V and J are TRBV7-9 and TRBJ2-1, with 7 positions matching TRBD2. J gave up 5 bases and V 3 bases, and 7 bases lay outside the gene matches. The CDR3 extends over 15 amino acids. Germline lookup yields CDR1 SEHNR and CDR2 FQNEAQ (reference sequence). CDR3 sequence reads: CASSFEMGGNNEQFF. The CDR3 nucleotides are TGTGCCAGCAGCTTTGAGATGGGGGGGAACAATGAGCAGTTCTTC.

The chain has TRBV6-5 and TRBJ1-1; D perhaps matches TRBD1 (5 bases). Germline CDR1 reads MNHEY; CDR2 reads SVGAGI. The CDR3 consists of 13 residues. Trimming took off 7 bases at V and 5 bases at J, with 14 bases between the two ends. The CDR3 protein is CASKSRGGTEAFF. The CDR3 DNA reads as TGTGCCAGCAAATCACGCGGGGGGACTGAAGCTTTCTTT.

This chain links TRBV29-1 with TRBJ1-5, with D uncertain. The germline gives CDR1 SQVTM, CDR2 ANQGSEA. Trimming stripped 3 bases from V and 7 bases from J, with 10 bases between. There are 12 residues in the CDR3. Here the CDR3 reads CSVEVVGQPQHF. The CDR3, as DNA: TGCAGCGTTGAGGTGGTAGGGCAGCCCCAGCATTTT. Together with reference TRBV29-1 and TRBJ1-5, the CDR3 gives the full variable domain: SAVISQKPSRDICQRGTSLTIQCQVDSQVTMMFWYRQQPGQSLTLIATANQGSEATYESGFVIDKFPISRPNLTFSTLTVSNMSPEDSSIYLCSVEVVGQPQHFGDGTRLSIL.

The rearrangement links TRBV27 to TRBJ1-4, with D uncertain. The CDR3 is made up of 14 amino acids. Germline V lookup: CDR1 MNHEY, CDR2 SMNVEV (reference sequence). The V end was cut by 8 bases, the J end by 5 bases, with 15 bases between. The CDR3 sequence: CASGRRQINEKLFF. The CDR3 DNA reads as TGTGCCAGCGGGAGGAGGCAGATAAATGAAAAACTGTTTTTT.

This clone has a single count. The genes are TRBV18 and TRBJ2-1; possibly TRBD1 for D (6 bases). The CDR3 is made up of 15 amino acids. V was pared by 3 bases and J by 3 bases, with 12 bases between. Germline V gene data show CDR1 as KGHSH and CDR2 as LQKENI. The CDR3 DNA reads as TGTGCCAGCTCACCCCGGGACACCTTCTACAATGAGCAGTTCTTC. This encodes CASSPRDTFYNEQFF.

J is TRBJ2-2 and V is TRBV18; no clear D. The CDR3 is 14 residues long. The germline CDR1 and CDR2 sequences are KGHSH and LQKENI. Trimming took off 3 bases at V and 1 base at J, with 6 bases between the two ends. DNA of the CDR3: TGTGCCAGCTCACCGACAATGAACACCGGGGAGCTGTTTTTT. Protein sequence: CASSPTMNTGELFF.

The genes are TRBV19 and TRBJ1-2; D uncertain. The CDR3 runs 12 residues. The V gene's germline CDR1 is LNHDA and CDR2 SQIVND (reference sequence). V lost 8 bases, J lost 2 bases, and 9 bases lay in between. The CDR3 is CASGQTNYGYTF. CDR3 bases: TGTGCCAGTGGGCAGACCAACTATGGCTACACCTTC.

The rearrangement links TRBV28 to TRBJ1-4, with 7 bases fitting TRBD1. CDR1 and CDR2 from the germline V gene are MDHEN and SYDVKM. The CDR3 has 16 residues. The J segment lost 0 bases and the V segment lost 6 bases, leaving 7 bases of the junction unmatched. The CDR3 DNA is TGTGCCAGCAGGGACAGGACGTTAGCAACTAATGAAAAACTGTTTTTT. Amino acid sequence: CASRDRTLATNEKLFF.

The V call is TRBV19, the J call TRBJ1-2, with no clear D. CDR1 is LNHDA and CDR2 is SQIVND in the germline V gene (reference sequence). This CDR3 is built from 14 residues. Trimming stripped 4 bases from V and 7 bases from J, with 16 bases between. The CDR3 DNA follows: TGTGCCAGTAGTAAGGCCACTGCCTTGGGTGGCTACACCTTC. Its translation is CASSKATALGGYTF.

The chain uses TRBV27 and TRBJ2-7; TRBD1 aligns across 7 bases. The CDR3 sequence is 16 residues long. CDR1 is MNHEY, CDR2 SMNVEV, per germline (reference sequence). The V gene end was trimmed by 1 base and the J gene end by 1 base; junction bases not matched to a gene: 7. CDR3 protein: CASSLYGTDGSYEQYF. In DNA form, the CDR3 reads TGTGCCAGCAGTTTATACGGGACAGATGGATCCTACGAGCAGTACTTC.

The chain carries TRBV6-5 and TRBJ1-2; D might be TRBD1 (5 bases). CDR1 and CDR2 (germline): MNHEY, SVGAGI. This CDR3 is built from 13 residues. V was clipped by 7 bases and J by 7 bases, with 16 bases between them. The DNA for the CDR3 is TGTGCCAGCACTCCGTTGGGGACGGGTGGCTACACCTTC. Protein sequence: CASTPLGTGGYTF.